What follows are 16 T cell receptor beta chains derived from one specimen sequenced in a study of cytomegalovirus exposure and HLA in healthy donors. Here immunoSEQ multiplex PCR was the method, and the copy in TCRdb shows in-frame clones only, minus some. The sample carries roughly 350,000 clones, 75% to 90% recorded once. Sequenced: PBMCs. These receptors were collected from a woman aged 18-29 years in good health and CMV-seronegative.

V usage is TRBV9 and J usage is TRBJ2-1, with 11 bases lining up with TRBD2. CDR1 is SGDLS, CDR2 YYNGEE, per germline. The CDR3 totals 20 residues. J gave up 0 bases and V 3 bases, and 14 bases lay outside the gene matches. The CDR3, as DNA: TGTGCCAGCAGCGCCCCTAGCGGGAGGCCGTACGACGGCTCCTACAATGAGCAGTTCTTC. Translation: CASSAPSGRPYDGSYNEQFF.

The chain carries TRBV7-3 and TRBJ2-2; TRBD1 is a possible D gene (6 bases). The CDR3 runs to 16 residues. V was shortened by 5 bases and J by 3 bases, with 16 bases between the two germline ends. Germline V CDR1 and CDR2: SGHTA, FQGTGA. CDR3 in amino acids: CASSLRQAMDTGELFF. As DNA, the CDR3 is TGTGCCAGCAGCCTCAGACAGGCCATGGACACCGGGGAGCTGTTTTTT.

The chain combines TRBV5-6 with TRBJ2-7; D possibly corresponds to TRBD2 (5 bases). Trimming took off 4 bases at V and 0 bases at J, with 14 bases between the two ends. CDR1 SGHDT and CDR2 YYEEEE come from the germline V gene. CDR3 length: 15 amino acids. This CDR3 is CASSPTYGLSYEQYF. CDR3 sequence (DNA): TGTGCCAGCAGCCCCACTTACGGACTCTCCTACGAGCAGTACTTC.

The chain uses TRBV6-1 and TRBJ2-6; 10 bases align to TRBD2. The CDR3 is 17 amino acids. Germline CDR1 is MNHNS and CDR2 is SASEGT. The V segment lost 4 bases and the J segment 3 bases; nucleotides outside the gene matches: 6. The CDR3 DNA reads TGTGCCAGCAGTGTTCTAGCGGGAGTAGGTGGGGCCAACGTCCTGACTTTC. This codes for CASSVLAGVGGANVLTF.

The rearrangement joins TRBV27 to TRBJ1-4; the D is unclear. The ends were cut back, 3 bases at V and 5 bases at J, with 13 bases in the middle. This CDR3 spans 15 amino acids. CDR1 and CDR2 (germline): MNHEY, SMNVEV (reference sequence). CDR3 region: CASSFGHSENEKLFF. The CDR3 nucleotides read TGTGCCAGCAGTTTTGGGCACTCCGAGAATGAAAAACTGTTTTTT.

The rearrangement links TRBV7-9 to TRBJ2-7; possible D gene TRBD2, 5 bases. CDR1 SEHNR and CDR2 FQNEAQ come from the germline V gene (reference sequence). The CDR3 consists of 15 residues. Trimming stripped 5 bases from V and 4 bases from J, with 18 bases between. CDR3 in DNA: TGTGCCAGCAGCACCAGACCCGGGGAAGTATACGAGCAGTACTTC. It codes for CASSTRPGEVYEQYF.

The chain carries TRBV7-9 and TRBJ2-2; 7 nucleotides line up with TRBD1. Per the germline V gene, CDR1 is SEHNR and CDR2 is FQNEAQ (reference sequence). The CDR3 is made up of 15 amino acids. Germline trimming cut 5 bases from V and 6 bases from J; bases unmatched to any gene: 9. The CDR3 is CASSHPDRFAGELFF. As DNA, the CDR3 is TGTGCCAGCAGCCACCCGGACAGGTTCGCCGGGGAGCTGTTTTTT.

The V and J genes are TRBV11-2 and TRBJ2-7; 11 nucleotides line up with TRBD1. Looked up from germline, CDR1 is SGHAT and CDR2 is FQNNGV. This CDR3 comprises 19 residues. Trimming at V came to 5 bases and at J to 0 bases, leaving 15 bases not matched to a gene. The DNA of the CDR3 is TGTGCCAGCAGCCCCTTACTTCCTGGGGACAGGGGGGACTCCTACGAGCAGTACTTC. Protein: CASSPLLPGDRGDSYEQYF.

The chain employs TRBV2 and TRBJ2-5, with TRBD2 identical over 15 bases. CDR3 length: 14 residues. Trimming removed 9 bases from V and 10 bases from J; junction bases left unmatched: 9. The germline V gene encodes CDR1 SNHLY and CDR2 FYNNEI. The CDR3 spells CASEGGLAGGDQYF. The CDR3 DNA sequence: TGTGCCAGTGAGGGGGGACTAGCGGGAGGAGACCAGTACTTC.

This clone has a single count. The sample contains more than one DNA sequence encoding this CDR3. V and J are TRBV7-3 and TRBJ2-1; a weak D match, TRBD2 (6 bases). The CDR3 spans 15 residues. Deletions cut 0 bases from V and 0 bases from J, with 6 bases between. The germline CDR1 and CDR2 sequences are SGHTA and FQGTGA. The CDR3 nucleotides read TGTGCCAGCAGCTTAACCGGGAGCTCCTACAATGAGCAGTTCTTC. This encodes CASSLTGSSYNEQFF. The full variable domain, in which reference TRBV7-3 and TRBJ2-1 provide the parts outside the CDR3, is GAGVSQTPSNKVTEKGKYVELRCDPISGHTALYWYRQSLGQGPEFLIYFQGTGAADDSGLPNDRFFAVRPEGSVSTLKIQRTERGDSAVYLCASSLTGSSYNEQFFGPGTRLTVL.

This chain joins TRBV27 and TRBJ2-5; 9 nucleotides match TRBD2. This CDR3 is 13 amino acids long. With 6 bases clipped from V and 7 bases from J, the junction kept 6 bases outside the gene matches. Germline values: CDR1 MNHEY, CDR2 SMNVEV (reference sequence). The CDR3 loop reads CASSPAGGPTQYF. The CDR3 bases are TGTGCCAGCAGCCCAGCGGGGGGACCGACCCAGTACTTC.

The table lists this clone with a few counts. The chain has TRBV6-5 and TRBJ2-7, with D tentatively TRBD2 (6 bases). CDR1 is MNHEY, CDR2 SVGAGI, per germline. This CDR3 region has 13 residues. Trimming left V 7 bases short and J 3 bases short, with 13 bases between. This CDR3 reads CASTPTSHYEQYF. CDR3 DNA sequence: TGTGCCAGCACCCCCACTAGCCACTACGAGCAGTACTTC.

The chain joins TRBV15 to TRBJ2-1, with 13 nucleotides matching TRBD2. After removal of 5 bases from V and 4 bases from J, the junction contained 2 bases not matched to a gene. The CDR3 is 15 amino acids. Germline CDR1 LNHNV, CDR2 YYDKDF (reference sequence). The CDR3 DNA is TGTGCCACCAGCGGGGGACTAGCGGGATACAATGAGCAGTTCTTC. Translating gives CATSGGLAGYNEQFF.

Only a few counts were recorded for this clone. The chain uses TRBV27 and TRBJ1-1; D perhaps matches TRBD1 (5 bases). The germline V gene encodes CDR1 MNHEY and CDR2 SMNVEV (reference sequence). V lost 7 bases, J lost 1 base, and 13 bases lay in between. The CDR3 runs 14 residues. For the CDR3, the DNA is TGTGCCAGCACCCCAGGGCCCCCGAACACTGAAGCTTTCTTT. It yields the protein CASTPGPPNTEAFF.

This clone was seen more than once but under ten times. The gene calls are TRBV4-2 and TRBJ2-1, with 9 nucleotides matching TRBD2. Germline CDR1 is LGHNA and CDR2 is YNFKEQ. Losses at the gene ends were 3 bases for V and 8 bases for J; bases not matched to a gene: 5. The CDR3 is 14 amino acids. In nucleotides, the CDR3 is TGTGCCAGCAGCCATGCTAGCGGGGTCGATGAGCAGTTCTTC. It is translated as CASSHASGVDEQFF.

The chain is built from TRBV5-1 and TRBJ2-1, with TRBD2 matching 11 bases. The CDR3 has 16 residues. The V gene end was trimmed by 5 bases and the J gene end by 9 bases; junction bases not matched to a gene: 13. Germline CDR1 reads SGHRS; CDR2 reads YFSETQ. The CDR3 region is CASRDLAGGPNGEQFF. As DNA, the CDR3 is TGCGCCAGCAGAGACCTAGCGGGAGGCCCGAACGGTGAGCAGTTCTTC.